This T cell receptor (beta chain) was captured in a study of spatial heterogeneity in lung cancer. Study-level background: Matched bulk RNA-seq gave a T cell module score that correlated strongly with tumor-region TCR transcript counts. Findings and limits, study-wide: Tumoral mutation counts were tracked by counts of expanded intratumoral alpha and beta TCRs. Counts for ubiquitous and regional expanded TCRs went along with ubiquitous and regional nonsynonymous mutations, respectively.

V lost 6 bases to trimming and J lost 3 bases, with 12 bases between them. Germline CDR1 and CDR2: MGHDK and SYGVNS. The length of the CDR3 is 13 residues. Individual TCR cDNA molecules each bore their own unique molecular identifier. TCRdb independently ran MiXCR on the 5' RACE reads; one entry per CDR3 protein. This table has about 18,000 distinct CDR3 sequences, about 6% appearing once. A word on this clonotype: Its cognate antigen is unknown.

Time point reported: sample taken at primary tumor resection. The authors sequenced whole RNA from tumor, nontumor lung or frozen PBMC without sorting. The source material was lung tumor tissue, sampled at surgery. The gene calls are TRBV25-1 and TRBJ2-7; D may be TRBD1 (5 bases). The TCR sequence derives from a female donor with early-stage non-small cell lung cancer. The DNA for the CDR3 is TGTGCCAGCAGGGCAGGGAACCTCTACGAGCAGTACTTC. It specifies CASRAGNLYEQYF.